This TCR beta chain was captured in a study of OX40 agonist ivuxolimab in advanced cancers. Study information: The study treated patients with ivuxolimab, an agonistic anti-OX40 (CD134) antibody. Mean age around 60 years, range about 23 to 80; roughly 82% male. The study, taken as a whole, reports: Some nonresponders likewise displayed low normalized T-cell clonal expansion.

Sequencing used immunoSEQ multiplex PCR; TCRdb keeps in-frame clones, though not all of them. The data contain around 100,000 clones, 90% of them seen just once; the ten biggest clones take up around 0.15%. Comments on this clone: Its specificity is unknown.

The CDR3 extends over 13 amino acids. Trimming shortened V by 4 bases and J by 8 bases, and 15 bases separated the two germline ends. Germline lookup yields CDR1 SGHDT and CDR2 YYEEEE. The sequence was obtained from an adult with an advanced solid tumor such as melanoma, head and neck, liver or kidney cancer. The input for sequencing was CD4+ or CD8+ T cells sorted from blood, taken in a trial of the OX40 agonist ivuxolimab. The chain has TRBV5-6 and TRBJ1-1; D perhaps matches TRBD1 (5 bases). DNA for the CDR3: TGTGCCAGCAGCCTCCGGGGCCTTAGGGAAGCTTTCTTT. Protein: CASSLRGLREAFF.